This is a list of T cell receptor beta chains from one sample in a study of cytomegalovirus exposure and HLA in healthy donors. Measured with immunoSEQ multiplex PCR; TCRdb has only the in-frame clones, and not every one. The repertoire holds 150,000 to 200,000 clones, with about 72% as singletons. The sample consisted of PBMCs. These receptor sequences come from a male donor in good health and CMV-seronegative. The CDR3 runs from the conserved cysteine through the conserved F or W. A D gene is named only where the DNA matches it firmly. Size tells how often a clone was seen (once, few, many) or the class of an expanded clone, and some rows leave it out.

clone_size: .; v_call: TRBV4-3; d_call: TRBD2; j_call: TRBJ2-3; cdr3_aa: CASSPTSISTDTQYF; cdr3_nt: TGCGCCAGCAGCCCGACTAGCATATCCACAGATACGCAGTATTTT
clone_size: many; v_call: TRBV6-5; d_call: TRBD1; j_call: TRBJ2-7; cdr3_aa: CASSYSGQGYEQYF; cdr3_nt: TGTGCCAGCAGTTACTCCGGACAGGGGTACGAGCAGTACTTC
clone_size: once; v_call: TRBV7-2; d_call: TRBD1; j_call: TRBJ2-7; cdr3_aa: CASSPRDRISYEQYF; cdr3_nt: TGTGCCAGCAGCCCCCGGGACAGGATATCCTACGAGCAGTACTTC
clone_size: .; v_call: TRBV5-4; d_call: TRBD2; j_call: TRBJ2-1; cdr3_aa: CASSGTSGRYNEQFF; cdr3_nt: TGTGCCAGCAGCGGGACTAGCGGGAGATACAATGAGCAGTTCTTC
clone_size: .; v_call: TRBV11-2; d_call: TRBD1; j_call: TRBJ1-1; cdr3_aa: CASSLVTGGTEAFF; cdr3_nt: TGTGCCAGCAGCTTGGTCACAGGGGGGACTGAAGCTTTCTTT
clone_size: .; v_call: TRBV5-4; d_call: TRBD2; j_call: TRBJ2-7; cdr3_aa: CASSLGGLAGLEQYF; cdr3_nt: TGTGCCAGCAGCTTGGGGGGACTAGCGGGACTCGAGCAGTACTTC
clone_size: .; v_call: TRBV7-2; d_call: .; j_call: TRBJ2-7; cdr3_aa: CASSLDRYTYEQYF; cdr3_nt: TGTGCCAGCAGCCTCGACAGGTACACCTACGAGCAGTACTTC
clone_size: .; v_call: TRBV27; d_call: .; j_call: TRBJ1-4; cdr3_aa: CASTTILGGRVNEKLFF; cdr3_nt: TGTGCCAGCACCACCATTTTGGGGGGACGGGTGAATGAAAAACTGTTTTTT
clone_size: .; v_call: TRBV19; d_call: .; j_call: TRBJ1-1; cdr3_aa: CASSAKTPDTEAFF; cdr3_nt: TGTGCCAGTAGTGCCAAGACTCCGGACACTGAAGCTTTCTTT
clone_size: .; v_call: TRBV5-6; d_call: TRBD2; j_call: TRBJ2-3; cdr3_aa: CASSPVREGTDTQYF; cdr3_nt: TGTGCCAGCAGCCCGGTCCGGGAGGGCACAGATACGCAGTATTTT
clone_size: .; v_call: TRBV7-3; d_call: .; j_call: TRBJ1-6; cdr3_aa: CASSSQGDSPLHF; cdr3_nt: TGTGCCAGCAGCTCACAGGGCGATTCACCCCTCCACTTT